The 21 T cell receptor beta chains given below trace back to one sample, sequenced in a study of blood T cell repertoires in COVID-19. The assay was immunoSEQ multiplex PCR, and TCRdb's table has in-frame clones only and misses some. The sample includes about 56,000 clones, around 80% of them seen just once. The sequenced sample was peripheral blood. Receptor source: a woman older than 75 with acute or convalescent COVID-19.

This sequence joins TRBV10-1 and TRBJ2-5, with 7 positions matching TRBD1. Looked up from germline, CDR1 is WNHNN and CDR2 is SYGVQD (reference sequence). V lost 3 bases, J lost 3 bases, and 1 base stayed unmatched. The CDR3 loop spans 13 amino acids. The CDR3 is CASSETGEETQYF. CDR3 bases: TGCGCCAGCAGTGAAACAGGGGAAGAGACCCAGTACTTC.

The CDR3 sequence is CASSRTGNTEAFF. CDR3 nucleotide sequence: TGTGCCAGCAGCCGGACAGGGAACACTGAAGCTTTCTTT. This rearrangement joins TRBV3-1 (or the pseudogene TRBV3-2) to TRBJ1-1; 7 bases agree with TRBD1. V dropped 4 bases and J dropped 1; count of bases not matched to a gene: 0. The CDR3 contains 13 residues. Germline loops: CDR1 LGHDT, CDR2 YNNKEL (reference sequence).

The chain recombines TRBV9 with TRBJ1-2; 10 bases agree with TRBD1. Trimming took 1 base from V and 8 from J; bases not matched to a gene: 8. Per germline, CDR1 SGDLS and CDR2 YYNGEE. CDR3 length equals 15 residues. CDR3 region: CASSVMGQGLTGYTF. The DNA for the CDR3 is TGTGCCAGCAGCGTAATGGGACAGGGGCTGACCGGCTACACCTTC. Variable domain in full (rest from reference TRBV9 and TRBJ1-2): DSGVTQTPKHLITATGQRVTLRCSPRSGDLSVYWYQQSLDQGLQFLIQYYNGEERAKGNILERFSAQQFPDLHSELNLSSLELGDSALYFCASSVMGQGLTGYTFGSGTRLTVV.

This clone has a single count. In nucleotides, the CDR3 is TGTGCCAGCAGCCAATTCGGGCTAGCGGAGAAAACCACAGATACGCAGTATTTT. It is translated as CASSQFGLAEKTTDTQYF. The chain has TRBV4-2 and TRBJ2-3, with 7 bases aligning to TRBD2. CDR1 is LGHNA, CDR2 YNFKEQ, per germline. Losses at the gene ends were 2 bases for V and 2 bases for J; bases not matched to a gene: 13. This CDR3 spans 18 amino acids.

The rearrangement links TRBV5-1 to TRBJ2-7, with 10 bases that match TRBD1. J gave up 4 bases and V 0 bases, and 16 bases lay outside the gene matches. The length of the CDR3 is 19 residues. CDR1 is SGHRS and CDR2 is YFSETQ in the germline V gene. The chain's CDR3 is CASSLAPTGGFSGTYEQYF. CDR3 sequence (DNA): TGCGCCAGCAGCTTGGCCCCGACAGGGGGCTTCAGCGGAACTTACGAGCAGTACTTC.

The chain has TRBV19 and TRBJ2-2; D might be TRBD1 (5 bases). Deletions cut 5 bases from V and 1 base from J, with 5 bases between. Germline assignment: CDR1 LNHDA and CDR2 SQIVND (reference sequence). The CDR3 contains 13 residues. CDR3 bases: TGTGCCAGTAGTGACAGGAACACCGGGGAGCTGTTTTTT. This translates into CASSDRNTGELFF.

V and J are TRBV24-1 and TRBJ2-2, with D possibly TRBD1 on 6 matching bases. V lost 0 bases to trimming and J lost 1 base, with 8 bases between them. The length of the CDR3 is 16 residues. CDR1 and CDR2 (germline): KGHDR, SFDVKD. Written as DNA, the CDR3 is TGTGCCACCAGTGATTTGGGGGACAAGAACACCGGGGAGCTGTTTTTT. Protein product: CATSDLGDKNTGELFF.

The CDR3 protein is CASSFGQGERPQHF. As DNA, the CDR3 is TGTGCCAGCAGTTTTGGACAGGGGGAACGGCCCCAGCATTTT. The V call is TRBV27, the J call TRBJ1-5; TRBD1 agrees at 10 bases. The germline V gene has CDR1 MNHEY and CDR2 SMNVEV (reference sequence). J lost 9 bases, V lost 3 bases, and 5 bases had no gene match. The CDR3 covers 14 residues.

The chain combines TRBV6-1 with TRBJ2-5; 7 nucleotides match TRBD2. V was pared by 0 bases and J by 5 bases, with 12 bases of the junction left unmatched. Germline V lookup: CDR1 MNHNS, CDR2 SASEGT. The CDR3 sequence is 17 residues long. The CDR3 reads CASSEARWRPGGETQYF. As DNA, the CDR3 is TGTGCCAGCAGTGAAGCGCGTTGGAGACCCGGGGGGGAGACCCAGTACTTC.

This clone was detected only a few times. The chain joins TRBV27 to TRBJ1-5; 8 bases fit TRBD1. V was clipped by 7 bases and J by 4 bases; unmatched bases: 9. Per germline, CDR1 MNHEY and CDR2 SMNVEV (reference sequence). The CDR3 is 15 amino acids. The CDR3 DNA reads TGTGCCAGCAAAGTTGGACAGGGCCCGAATCAGCCCCAGCATTTT. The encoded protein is CASKVGQGPNQPQHF.

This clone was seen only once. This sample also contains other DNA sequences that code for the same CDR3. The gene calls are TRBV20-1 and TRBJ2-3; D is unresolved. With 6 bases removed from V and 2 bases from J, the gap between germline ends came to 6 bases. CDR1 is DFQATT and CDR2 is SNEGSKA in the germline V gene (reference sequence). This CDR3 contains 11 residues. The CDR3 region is CSATHTDTQYF. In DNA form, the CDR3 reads TGCAGTGCGACACACACAGATACGCAGTATTTT.

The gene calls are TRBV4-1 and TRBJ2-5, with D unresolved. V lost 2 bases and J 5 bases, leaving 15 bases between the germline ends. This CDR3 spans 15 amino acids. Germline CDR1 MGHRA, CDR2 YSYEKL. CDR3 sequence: CASSQLLSAGETQYF. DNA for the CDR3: TGCGCCAGCAGCCAACTCTTGTCGGCCGGGGAGACCCAGTACTTC.

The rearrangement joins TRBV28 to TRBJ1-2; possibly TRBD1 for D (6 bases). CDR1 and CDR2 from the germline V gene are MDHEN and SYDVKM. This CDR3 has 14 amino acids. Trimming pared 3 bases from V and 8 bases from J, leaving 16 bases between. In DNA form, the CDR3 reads TGTGCCAGCAGTTTGGGGGGGCGGATGTTCGGCTACACCTTC. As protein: CASSLGGRMFGYTF.

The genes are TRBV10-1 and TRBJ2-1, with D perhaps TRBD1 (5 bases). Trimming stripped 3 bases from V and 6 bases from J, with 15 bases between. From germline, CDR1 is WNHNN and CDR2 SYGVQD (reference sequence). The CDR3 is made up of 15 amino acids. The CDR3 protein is CASSDEGVGANEQFF. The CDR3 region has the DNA TGCGCCAGCAGTGACGAAGGGGTTGGGGCCAATGAGCAGTTCTTC.

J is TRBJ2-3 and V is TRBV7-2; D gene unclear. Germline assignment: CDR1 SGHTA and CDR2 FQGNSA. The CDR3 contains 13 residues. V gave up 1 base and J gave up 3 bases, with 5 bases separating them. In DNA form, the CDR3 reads TGTGCCAGCAGCTTAGGTCCTACAGATACGCAGTATTTT. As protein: CASSLGPTDTQYF.

The CDR3 DNA sequence: TGTGCCAGCAGCATCGGACAGGTTGAAGCTTTCTTT. This translates into CASSIGQVEAFF. The V and J genes are TRBV7-9 and TRBJ1-1; TRBD1 matches 7 bases. Germline V gene data show CDR1 as SEHNR and CDR2 as FQNEAQ (reference sequence). Germline trimming cut 5 bases from V and 7 bases from J; bases unmatched to any gene: 4. The CDR3 covers 12 residues.

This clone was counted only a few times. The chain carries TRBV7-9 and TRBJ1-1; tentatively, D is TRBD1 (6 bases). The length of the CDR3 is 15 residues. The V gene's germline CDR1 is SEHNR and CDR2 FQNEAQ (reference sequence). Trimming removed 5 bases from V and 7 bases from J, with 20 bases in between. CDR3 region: CASSPPLGRGNEAFF. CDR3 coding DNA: TGTGCCAGCAGCCCACCCCTCGGCAGGGGCAATGAAGCTTTCTTT.

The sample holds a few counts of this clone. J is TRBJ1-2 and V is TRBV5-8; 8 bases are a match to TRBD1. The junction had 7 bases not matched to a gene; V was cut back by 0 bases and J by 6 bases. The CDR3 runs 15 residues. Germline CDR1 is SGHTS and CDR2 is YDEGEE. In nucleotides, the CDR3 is TGTGCCAGCAGCTTGGGAGGACAGGGATCGGATGGCTACACCTTC. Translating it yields CASSLGGQGSDGYTF. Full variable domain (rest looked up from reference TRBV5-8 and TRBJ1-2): EAGVTQSPTHLIKTRGQQATLRCSPISGHTSVYWYQQALGLGLQFLLWYDEGEERNRGNFPPRFSGRQFPNYSSELNVNALELEDSALYLCASSLGGQGSDGYTFGSGTRLTVV.

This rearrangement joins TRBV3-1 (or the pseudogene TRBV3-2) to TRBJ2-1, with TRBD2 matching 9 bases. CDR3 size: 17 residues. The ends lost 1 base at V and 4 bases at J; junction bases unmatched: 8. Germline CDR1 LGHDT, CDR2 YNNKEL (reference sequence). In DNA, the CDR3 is TGTGCCAGCAGCCAAGTTGGCGGTAGCGGGGGATACAATGAGCAGTTCTTC. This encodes CASSQVGGSGGYNEQFF.

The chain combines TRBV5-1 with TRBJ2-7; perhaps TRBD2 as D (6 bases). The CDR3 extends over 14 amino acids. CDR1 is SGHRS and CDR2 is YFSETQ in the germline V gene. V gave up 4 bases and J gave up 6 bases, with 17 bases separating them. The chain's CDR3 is CASSNAGRFGEQYF. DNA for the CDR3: TGCGCCAGCAGCAATGCGGGACGCTTCGGCGAGCAGTACTTC.

The CDR3 region is CAIYLGTNYGYTF. CDR3 nucleotides: TGTGCCATTTACCTCGGGACAAACTATGGCTACACCTTC. The chain employs TRBV28 and TRBJ1-2; tentatively, D is TRBD1 (6 bases). Germline V gene data show CDR1 as MDHEN and CDR2 as SYDVKM. V was cut by 10 bases and J by 2 bases, with 14 bases left in between. This CDR3 is 13 amino acids long.